This T cell receptor beta chain is from a study of cytomegalovirus exposure and HLA in healthy donors (dated by TCRdb to between 2016 and 2019). The study in broad terms: An earlier analysis of roughly 500 of the donors reported about 280 Gb of sequence data and around 110 million unique TCR beta sequences obtained from about 179 million T cells. Every discovery cohort repertoire had been produced on one sequencing platform. The study used immunosequencing to profile the T cell repertoires of 666 subjects and linked those repertoires to cytomegalovirus serostatus. Besides the first cohort of more than 650 subjects, a separate validation cohort made up of over 100 different subjects was used. The study aimed to test whether signatures of past pathogen exposure could be identified by cataloging public T cell receptors. Five DR-DQ haplotypes were handled as single units for association and clustering because linkage in the cohort was strong. On average, 235,054 unique TCR beta nucleotide sequences were sequenced per donor among a few hundred genotyped donors of the cohort, with roughly 18% of those sequences being non-productive. An early release that covered approximately 600 HLA-typed donors contained about 300 gigabases of sequencing data and around 80 million unique TCR sequences. In a later genetic analysis, genome-wide SNP genotypes for about 65% of the roughly 700 donors were used, and that subset was treated as a discovery cohort. A later analysis re-examined previously published TCR beta repertoires from more than 650 donors and added high-resolution HLA genotyping to investigate patterns of TCR occurrence. To decide whether each TCR beta V gene segment behaved as functional or pseudogenic, an earlier analysis of approximately 620 of the donors relied on high-throughput TCR beta sequencing. To predict cytomegalovirus infection status, the study brought together high-throughput TCR immunosequencing, statistical association of individual TCRs with disease status, and machine learning. Class I and class II HLA loci were covered by the typing at four-digit resolution. Of the 300 to 400 genotyped donors, around 81% fell in the genetic ancestry cluster associated with self-reported Caucasian donors. The number of donors typed differed by locus, with 629-630 for A, B, C, DRB1 and DQB1, roughly 520 for DQA1, 600 to 610 for DPA1, and 472 for DPB1. Donor age, sex, ethnicity and CMV serostatus were compiled together with the repertoire data. Rather than using new phenotypic data, the later analysis identified candidate immune exposures from TCR beta sequences and from how often those sequences occurred across donors. What the work shows at the level of the full study, not this receptor alone: An association between a missense DCLRE1C variant and V-gene and J-gene trimming of TCR beta chains was found in a later genetic analysis and replicated in an independent cohort. Because counts were too low, around 18 rarely observed V segments, including chromosome 9 orphons, were left out of the earlier analysis of 587 of the donors. Assigning TCR associations to individual alleles was difficult when HLA alleles, especially DR and DQ, strongly co-occurred. A group of highly shared sequence variants was considered likely to be a technical artifact of the sequencing pipeline. While some public TCRs were present in many individuals, most TCR sequences turned up only very rarely across donors. In both the original and validation cohorts, the classifier was reported to diagnose cytomegalovirus status with high specificity and sensitivity. In vitro tests confirmed that a few of the cytomegalovirus-associated TCR beta chains recognize cytomegalovirus antigens. A later analysis found that TCR association rates varied across HLA loci, with DRB1 alleles showing the most associated TCRs and HLA-C alleles the fewest. A later genetic analysis reported fewer N-insertions in productive TCRs among donors in an Asian-associated ancestry cluster than the approximately 670-donor mean. Only TCR beta chains were sequenced in this cohort, and the absence of alpha or paired-chain data limited detectable features. According to a later analysis, parvovirus B19, influenza, CMV and Epstein-Barr virus appeared linked to several top co-occurrence clusters. In a later analysis, 15,000 to 20,000 TCR beta sequences were associated with specific HLA alleles at a false discovery rate of 0.05. The authors suggested that the approach could potentially be generalized to other disease states and immunological phenotypes. The study listed approximately 150 TCR beta chains as associated with cytomegalovirus. A further reported finding was that TCR beta sequences accurately predicted the HLA-A and HLA-B alleles for most subjects in the first cohort. In an earlier analysis of 587 of the donors, most TCR beta V segments appeared in productive rearrangements about 90% or about 30% of the time, broadly matching IMGT annotations. A later analysis found that most CMV-associated TCR beta chains appeared HLA-restricted, with HLA associations seemingly driven largely by CMV exposure. In a later analysis, HLA-associated TCR beta chains showed more clonal expansion and lower generation probabilities than non-associated chains that were equally common. CMV serostatus was the only immune exposure information available for the cohort. Some IMGT-functional V segments, including TRBV6-2 and TRBV6-3, could not be distinguished by the 87-base-pair reads and were therefore excluded. Roughly uniform sequencing depth across donors was assumed in presence/absence analyses, although this assumption may not hold. Linkage disequilibrium might explain the correlated functional status among segregating V segments, but an unknown experimental factor could not be excluded. Because HLA typing was unavailable for some donors at each locus, only the typed subset was used in association tests.

Library method: the immunoSEQ multiplex PCR assay. The multiplex PCR relied on a mix of 60 forward primers for TCR Vbeta segments and 13 reverse primers for TCR Jbeta segments. A multiplex PCR assay on genomic DNA amplified the CDR3 region of rearranged TCR beta genes. Amplified TCR beta libraries were sequenced as 87-base-pair reads on the Illumina HiSeq System. For the original study's pipeline: Across the 670 or so repertoires, a later analysis counted some 81 million unique TCR beta chains, 9.5 million to 13 million of which were shared by at least two donors. To remove PCR and sequencing errors, raw reads were error-corrected and collapsed into unique sequences using a nearest-neighbor algorithm that merged closely related sequences. To assign V, D and J gene segments, CDR3 sequences were aligned to IMGT reference sequences. For a sequence to be retained, a match of at least six nucleotides was required to both a V gene segment and a J gene segment. A rearrangement was called productive if the CDR3 had no stop codons and remained in frame with V and J, and every other rearrangement was called non-productive. CDR3 was defined according to IMGT convention as the region running from the second conserved V-encoded cysteine to the conserved J-encoded phenylalanine. The earlier analysis of 500 to 600 of the donors excluded sequences that lacked an unambiguous match to a single V gene segment. In an earlier analysis of around 590 of the donors, a V segment was called functional when productive rearrangements were above 56.7%, and segregating when the standard deviation between donors exceeded 5%. A statistical classification framework was developed to diagnose cytomegalovirus status using the catalog of TCR beta chain sequences. V and J gene assignment, in a later analysis, came from comparing TCR nucleotide sequences with IMGT/GENE-DB human TR gene sequences. Using the TCRdist pipeline, a later analysis assigned CDR3 sequences along with most-parsimonious VDJ recombination scenarios. In a later analysis, every TCR beta chain was defined by the combination of its CDR3 amino acid sequence and its V-gene family, and reads without a unique V-gene family were dropped. As a way to deal with suspected cross-contamination and a sequencing artifact, a later analysis dropped 450 to 700 nucleotide sequences that were highly shared and had low generation probability. For each public chain, a later analysis derived a clonal expansion index from normalized ranks of inferred template counts within each repertoire. Generation probabilities in a later analysis came from a VDJ recombination model fitted to out-of-frame rearrangements, and those results were checked against IGoR. Hypergeometric tests were used in a later analysis to score TCR-TCR, TCR-HLA and TCR-CMV co-occurrence, with a repertoire-size bias correction applied to the TCR pairs. False discovery rates were estimated in a later analysis by permuting HLA or CMV assignments 20 times. In a later analysis, co-occurring TCRs were grouped using DBSCAN, with TCRdist sequence similarity added in when clustering inside HLA-allele-positive subsets. Repertoires with fewer than 30,000 or more than 120,000 public chains, plus five repertoires with anomalous nucleotide sharing, were excluded from co-occurrence clustering. TCRdb holds this immuneACCESS table with in-frame rearrangements only. Some clones are missing; in checked studies, unresolved V genes explain under half, and the rest has no known cause. V and J calls and clone size follow that table, whereas D and trimming were derived from the DNA. For this sample the table gives around 64,000 clones, of which roughly 77% were detected only once. 6.8% of the sample is in the top ten clones.

This clone was detected only a few times. Its antigen specificity is not known. Base qualities were left out, and no much larger clone turns up one base away. The cohort comprised some 730 healthy bone marrow donors. At the time of sampling, every cohort member was nominally healthy, though immune exposures that went unrecorded were likely present. The donor tested CMV seropositive and was one of the 289 seropositive cohort members. A peripheral blood sample was provided by each donor, and peripheral blood mononuclear cells were used for TCR beta sequencing. Genomic DNA was extracted from the blood cell samples with the Qiagen DNeasy Blood Extraction Kit. Counted from cysteine to phenylalanine, this CDR3 has 16 amino acids. Only the CDR3 DNA is retained, 48 bases long and in frame from the first base. Unmatched junction bases come to 10, with V trimmed by 5 bases and J by 5 bases. The CDR1 and CDR2 encoded by the germline V gene (reference sequence) are SEHNR and FQNEAQ.

The sequence links TRBV7-9 to TRBJ2-5, with 11 central nucleotides matching TRBD1. The receptor's source is a man aged 25 to 40 in good health and CMV-seropositive. The sample taken for sequencing was PBMCs. The CDR3 protein sequence reads: CASSPGWGQGVETQYF. The DNA sequence is TGTGCCAGCAGCCCGGGCTGGGGACAGGGGGTTGAGACCCAGTACTTC.